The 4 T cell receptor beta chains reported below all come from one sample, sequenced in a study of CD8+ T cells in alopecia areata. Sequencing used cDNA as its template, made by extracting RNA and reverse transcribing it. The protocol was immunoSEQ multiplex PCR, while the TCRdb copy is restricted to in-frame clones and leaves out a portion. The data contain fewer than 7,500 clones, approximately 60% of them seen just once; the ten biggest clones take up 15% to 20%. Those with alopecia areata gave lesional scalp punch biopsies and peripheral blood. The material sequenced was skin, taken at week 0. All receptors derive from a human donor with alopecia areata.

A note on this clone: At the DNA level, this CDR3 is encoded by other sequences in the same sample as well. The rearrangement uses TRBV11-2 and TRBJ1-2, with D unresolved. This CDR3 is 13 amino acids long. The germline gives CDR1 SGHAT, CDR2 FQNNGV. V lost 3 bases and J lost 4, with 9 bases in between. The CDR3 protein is CASSFGQFYGYTF. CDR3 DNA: TGTGCCAGCAGCTTCGGGCAGTTCTATGGCTACACCTTC.

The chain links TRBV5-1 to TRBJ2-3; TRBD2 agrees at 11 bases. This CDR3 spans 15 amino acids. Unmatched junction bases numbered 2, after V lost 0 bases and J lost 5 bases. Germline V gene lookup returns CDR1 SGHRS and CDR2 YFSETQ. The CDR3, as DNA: TGCGCCAGCAGCTTGGGACTAGCGGGGCTAGATACGCAGTATTTT. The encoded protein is CASSLGLAGLDTQYF.

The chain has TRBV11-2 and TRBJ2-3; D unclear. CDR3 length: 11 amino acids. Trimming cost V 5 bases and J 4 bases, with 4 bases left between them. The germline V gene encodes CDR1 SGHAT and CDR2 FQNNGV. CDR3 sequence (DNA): TGTGCCAGCAGCCACCCAGATACGCAGTATTTT. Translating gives CASSHPDTQYF. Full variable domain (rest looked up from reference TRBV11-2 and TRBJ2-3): EAGVAQSPRYKIIEKRQSVAFWCNPISGHATLYWYQQILGQGPKLLIQFQNNGVVDDSQLPKDRFSAERLKGVDSTLKIQPAKLEDSAVYLCASSHPDTQYFGPGTRLTVL.

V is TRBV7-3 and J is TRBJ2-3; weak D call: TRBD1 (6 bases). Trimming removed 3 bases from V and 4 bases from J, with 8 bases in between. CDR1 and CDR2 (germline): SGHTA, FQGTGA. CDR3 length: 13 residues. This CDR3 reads CASSFTGPDTQYF. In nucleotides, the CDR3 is TGTGCCAGCAGCTTCACAGGGCCAGATACGCAGTATTTT.